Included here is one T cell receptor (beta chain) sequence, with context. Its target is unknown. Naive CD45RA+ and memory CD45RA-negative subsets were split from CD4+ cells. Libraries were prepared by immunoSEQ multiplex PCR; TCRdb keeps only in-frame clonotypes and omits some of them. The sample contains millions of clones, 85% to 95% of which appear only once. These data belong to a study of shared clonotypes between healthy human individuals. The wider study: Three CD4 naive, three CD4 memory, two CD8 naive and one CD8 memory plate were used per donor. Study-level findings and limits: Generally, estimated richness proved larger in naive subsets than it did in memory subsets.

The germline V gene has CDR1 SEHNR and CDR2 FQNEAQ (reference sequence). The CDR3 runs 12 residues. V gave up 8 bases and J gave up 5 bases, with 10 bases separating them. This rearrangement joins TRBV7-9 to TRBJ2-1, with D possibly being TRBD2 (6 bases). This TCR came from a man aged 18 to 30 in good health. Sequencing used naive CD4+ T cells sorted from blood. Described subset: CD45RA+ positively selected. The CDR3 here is CASGRSDNEQFF. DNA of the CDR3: TGTGCCAGCGGGAGGAGCGACAATGAGCAGTTCTTC.